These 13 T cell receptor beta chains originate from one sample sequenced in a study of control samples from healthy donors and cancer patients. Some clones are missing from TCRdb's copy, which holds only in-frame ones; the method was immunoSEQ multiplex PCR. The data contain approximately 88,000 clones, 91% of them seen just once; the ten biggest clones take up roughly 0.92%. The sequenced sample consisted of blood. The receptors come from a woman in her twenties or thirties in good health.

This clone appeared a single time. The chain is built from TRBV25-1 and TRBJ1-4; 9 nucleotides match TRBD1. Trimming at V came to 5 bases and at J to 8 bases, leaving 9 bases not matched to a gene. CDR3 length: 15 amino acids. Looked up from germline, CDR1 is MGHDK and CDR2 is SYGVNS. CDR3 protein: CASSSTGGVREKLFF. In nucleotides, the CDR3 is TGTGCCAGCAGTTCCACAGGGGGCGTGCGGGAAAAACTGTTTTTT.

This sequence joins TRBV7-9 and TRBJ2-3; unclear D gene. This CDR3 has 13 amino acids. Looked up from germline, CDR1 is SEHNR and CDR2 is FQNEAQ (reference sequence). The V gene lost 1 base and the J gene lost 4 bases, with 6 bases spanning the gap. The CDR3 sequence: CASSLVGADTQYF. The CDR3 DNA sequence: TGTGCCAGCAGCTTAGTCGGTGCAGATACGCAGTATTTT.

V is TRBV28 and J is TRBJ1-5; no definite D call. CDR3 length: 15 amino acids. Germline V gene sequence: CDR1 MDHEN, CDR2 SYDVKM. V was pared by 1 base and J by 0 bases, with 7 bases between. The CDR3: CASSLYIYSNQPQHF. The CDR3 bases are TGTGCCAGCAGTTTATACATTTATAGCAATCAGCCCCAGCATTTT.

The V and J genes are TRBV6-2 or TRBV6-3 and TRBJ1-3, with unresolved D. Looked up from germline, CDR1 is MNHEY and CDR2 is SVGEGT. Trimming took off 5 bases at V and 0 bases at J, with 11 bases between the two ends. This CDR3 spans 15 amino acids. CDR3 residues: CASSPSGFSGNTIYF. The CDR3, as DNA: TGTGCCAGCAGTCCGTCGGGGTTCTCTGGAAACACCATATATTTT.

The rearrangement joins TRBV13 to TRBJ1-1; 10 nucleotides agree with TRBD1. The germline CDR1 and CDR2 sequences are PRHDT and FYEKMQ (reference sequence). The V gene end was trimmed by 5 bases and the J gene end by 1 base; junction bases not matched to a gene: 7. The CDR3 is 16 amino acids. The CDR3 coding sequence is TGTGCCAGCAGCCCGGGACAGGGGAGGGGGAACACTGAAGCTTTCTTT. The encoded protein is CASSPGQGRGNTEAFF.

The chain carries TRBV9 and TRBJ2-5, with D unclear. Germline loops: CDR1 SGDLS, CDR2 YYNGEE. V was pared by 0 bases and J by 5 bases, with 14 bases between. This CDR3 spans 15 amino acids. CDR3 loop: CASSVGSSVAETQYF. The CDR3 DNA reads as TGTGCCAGCAGCGTAGGTTCTAGTGTGGCGGAGACCCAGTACTTC.

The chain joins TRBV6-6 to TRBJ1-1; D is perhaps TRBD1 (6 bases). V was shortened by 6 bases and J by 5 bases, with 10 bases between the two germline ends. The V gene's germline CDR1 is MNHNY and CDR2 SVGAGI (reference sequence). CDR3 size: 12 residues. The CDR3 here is CASSQGWTEAFF. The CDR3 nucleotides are TGTGCCAGCAGCCAGGGGTGGACTGAAGCTTTCTTT.

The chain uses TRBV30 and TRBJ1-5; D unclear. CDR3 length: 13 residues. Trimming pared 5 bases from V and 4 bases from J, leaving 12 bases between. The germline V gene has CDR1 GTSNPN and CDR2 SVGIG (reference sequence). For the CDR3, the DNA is TGTGCCTGGGGTGGGCAGCAAAATCAGCCCCAGCATTTT. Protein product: CAWGGQQNQPQHF.

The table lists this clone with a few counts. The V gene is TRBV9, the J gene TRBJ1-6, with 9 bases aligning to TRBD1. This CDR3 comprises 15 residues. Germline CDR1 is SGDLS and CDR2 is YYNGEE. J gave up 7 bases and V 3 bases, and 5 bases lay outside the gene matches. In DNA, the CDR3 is TGTGCCAGCAGCGATGGGACAGGGCAAAATTCACCCCTCCACTTT. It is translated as CASSDGTGQNSPLHF.

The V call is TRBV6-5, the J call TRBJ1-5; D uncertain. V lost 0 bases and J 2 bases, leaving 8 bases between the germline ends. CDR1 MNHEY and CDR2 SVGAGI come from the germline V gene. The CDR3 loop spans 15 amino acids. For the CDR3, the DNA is TGTGCCAGCAGTTACTCCTTTGGGGGCAATCAGCCCCAGCATTTT. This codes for CASSYSFGGNQPQHF.

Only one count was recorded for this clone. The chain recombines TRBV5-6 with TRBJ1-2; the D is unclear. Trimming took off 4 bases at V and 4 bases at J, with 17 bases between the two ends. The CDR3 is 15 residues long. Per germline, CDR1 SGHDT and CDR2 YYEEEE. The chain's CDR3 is CASSDDPSVVYGYTF. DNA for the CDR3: TGTGCCAGCAGCGATGACCCATCAGTTGTCTATGGCTACACCTTC.

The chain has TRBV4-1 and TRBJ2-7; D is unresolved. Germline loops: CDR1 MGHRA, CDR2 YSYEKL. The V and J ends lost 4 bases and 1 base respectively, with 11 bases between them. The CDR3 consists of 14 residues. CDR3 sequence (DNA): TGCGCCAGCAGCCGAACGGAAGGGTCCTACGAGCAGTACTTC. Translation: CASSRTEGSYEQYF.

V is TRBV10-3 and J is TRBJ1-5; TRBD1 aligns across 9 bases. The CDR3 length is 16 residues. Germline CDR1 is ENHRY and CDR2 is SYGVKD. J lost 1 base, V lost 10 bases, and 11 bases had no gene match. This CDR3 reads CATGTGYDRSNQPQHF. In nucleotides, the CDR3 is TGTGCCACCGGGACAGGGTATGACAGGAGCAATCAGCCCCAGCATTTT.